The clone carrying this TCR beta chain showed up many times. The data derive from a study of T cells in Graves' hyperthyroidism and ophthalmopathy. Amplified TCR beta CDR3 regions came from RNA transcripts. When the TCR CDR3 underwent first-round RT-PCR, the HTBI primer set was used. MiXCR was run by TCRdb on the multiplex PCR reads, yielding one entry per CDR3 protein. Here the sample spans about 360,000 distinct CDR3 sequences, about 13% being singletons. This TCR was sampled from a woman aged 18 to 35 with Graves' hyperthyroidism. Sequences were obtained from blood.

CDR3 bases: TGTGCCAGCAGTAAAATGAGCTCCTACAATGAGCAGTTCTTC. Amino acids: CASSKMSSYNEQFF. The V gene is TRBV28, the J gene TRBJ2-1; D uncertain. Trimming removed 5 bases at V and 0 bases at J, with 8 bases between. Per the germline V gene, CDR1 is MDHEN and CDR2 is SYDVKM. This CDR3 is built from 14 residues. The full variable domain, its missing parts supplied by reference TRBV28 and TRBJ2-1, is DVKVTQSSRYLVKRTGEKVFLECVQDMDHENMFWYRQDPGLGLRLIYFSYDVKMKEKGDIPEGYSVSREKKERFSLILESASTNQTSMYLCASSKMSSYNEQFFGPGTRLTVL.